The entry below gives a single TCR beta chain sequence along with its context. What it binds is unknown. The V and J ends lost 5 bases and 1 base, in that order; junction bases with no gene match: 9. Germline values: CDR1 SGHNT, CDR2 YENEEA. This CDR3 is built from 19 residues. This sample is part of a study of PD-L1 blockade in urothelial cancer. The table came from immunoSEQ multiplex PCR; TCRdb's copy has only in-frame clones and leaves some out. The sample yields 45,000 to 55,000 clones, about 90% seen once. Notes on the study in general: Expansion of tumor-associated blood clones at 3 weeks was greater in durable-benefit patients.

Time point specified: peripheral blood 6 weeks after treatment start. Sampling of each patient yielded between 1 and 8 specimens, collected pretreatment and on-treatment. The material was PBMCs, obtained around atezolizumab (anti-PD-L1) treatment. This sequence originates from a man aged 60-69 years with urothelial cancer. The genes are TRBV11-3 and TRBJ2-3; TRBD2 agrees at 16 bases. The CDR3 DNA reads as TGTGCCAGCAGCCCGGGACTAGCGGGGGGGCTATACGGCACAGATACGCAGTATTTT. This translates into CASSPGLAGGLYGTDTQYF.